What follows are 20 T cell receptor beta chains derived from one specimen sequenced in a study of cytomegalovirus exposure and HLA in healthy donors. PCR was performed using 60 Vbeta and 13 Jbeta primers. The repertoire was sequenced with immunoSEQ multiplex PCR; TCRdb's copy has only in-frame clones and lacks some. Among approximately 130,000 clones listed, about four fifths were seen once. The specimen sequenced was PBMCs. These receptors all come from a woman in her 50s in good health and CMV-seropositive.

V and J are TRBV2 and TRBJ1-2, with TRBD1 identical over 9 bases. With 7 bases clipped from V and 8 bases from J, the junction kept 11 bases outside the gene matches. CDR1 is SNHLY and CDR2 is FYNNEI in the germline V gene. This CDR3 is built from 14 residues. Here the CDR3 reads CASNLNRDREGYTF. CDR3 DNA sequence: TGTGCCAGCAATCTAAACCGGGACAGGGAAGGCTACACCTTC.

This chain connects TRBV6-5 to TRBJ1-3; unclear D gene. The V gene lost 9 bases and the J gene lost 3 bases, with 6 bases spanning the gap. The CDR3 runs to 11 residues. Germline CDR1 and CDR2: MNHEY and SVGAGI. CDR3: CASSYGNTIYF. The CDR3 nucleotides are TGTGCCAGTTCCTATGGAAACACCATATATTTT.

CDR3 nucleotide sequence: TGTGCCAGCAGCTCAAGTCTAGGTGACAGATCGGGTCAGCCCCAGCATTTT. Translated, it gives CASSSSLGDRSGQPQHF. V gene TRBV7-2 combines with J gene TRBJ1-5, with D possibly TRBD1 on 5 matching bases. The CDR3 is 17 residues long. V lost 4 bases, J lost 6 bases, and 22 bases lay in between. Per germline, CDR1 SGHTA and CDR2 FQGNSA.

V is TRBV30 and J is TRBJ2-3; 7 nucleotides agree with TRBD2. Unmatched junction bases numbered 4, after V lost 1 base and J lost 0 bases. This CDR3 region has 15 residues. Per the germline V gene, CDR1 is GTSNPN and CDR2 is SVGIG (reference sequence). The CDR3 loop is CAWSEGSGSTDTQYF. In DNA, the CDR3 is TGTGCCTGGAGTGAGGGTAGCGGGAGCACAGATACGCAGTATTTT.

This chain joins TRBV2 and TRBJ2-7; 9 positions agree with TRBD2. CDR3 length: 13 amino acids. The V and J ends lost 4 bases and 9 bases, in that order; junction bases with no gene match: 7. Per the germline V gene, CDR1 is SNHLY and CDR2 is FYNNEI. As DNA, the CDR3 is TGTGCCAGCAGTGCCCCTAGCGGGGAGGGGCAGTACTTC. Amino acid sequence: CASSAPSGEGQYF.

J is TRBJ1-2 and V is TRBV4-2, with 7 bases aligning to TRBD1. CDR1 and CDR2 (germline): LGHNA, YNFKEQ. V trimming: 4 bases; J trimming: 0 bases; junction bases outside the gene matches: 8. The CDR3 totals 16 residues. CDR3 coding DNA: TGTGCCAGCAGCCCGTCGGGACAGTTTTCTAACTATGGCTACACCTTC. Encoded protein: CASSPSGQFSNYGYTF.

The chain links TRBV5-1 to TRBJ1-2, with D maybe TRBD1 (5 bases). The V end lost 0 bases, the J end lost 3 bases, and 9 bases lay between the germline ends. Looked up from germline, CDR1 is SGHRS and CDR2 is YFSETQ. The CDR3 runs 14 residues. CDR3 DNA sequence: TGCGCCAGCAGCTTGGCGCGGGGGGACTATGGCTACACCTTC. Residues: CASSLARGDYGYTF. The entire variable domain, with the rest obtained from reference TRBV5-1 and TRBJ1-2, is as follows: KAGVTQTPRYLIKTRGQQVTLSCSPISGHRSVSWYQQTPGQGLQFLFEYFSETQRNKGNFPGRFSGRQFSNSRSEMNVSTLELGDSALYLCASSLARGDYGYTFGSGTRLTVV.

This clone was seen just once. J is TRBJ1-6 and V is TRBV2, with D hard to call. Trimming pared 8 bases from V and 9 bases from J, leaving 14 bases between. The germline V gene encodes CDR1 SNHLY and CDR2 FYNNEI. The CDR3 loop spans 13 amino acids. For the CDR3, the DNA is TGTGCCAGCTGGGAGGTCATCGGTTCACCCCTCCACTTT. Translated: CASWEVIGSPLHF.

The chain recombines TRBV13 with TRBJ2-3, with 7 bases matching TRBD2. Per germline, CDR1 PRHDT and CDR2 FYEKMQ (reference sequence). J was trimmed by 4 bases and V by 2 bases; bases with no gene match: 0. The CDR3 is 13 amino acids. CDR3 sequence: CASSLRGADTQYF. CDR3 in DNA: TGTGCCAGCAGCTTACGGGGGGCAGATACGCAGTATTTT. Based on the CDR3 plus reference TRBV13 and TRBJ2-3, the full variable domain is AAGVIQSPRHLIKEKRETATLKCYPIPRHDTVYWYQQGPGQDPQFLISFYEKMQSDKGSIPDRFSAQQFSDYHSELNMSSLELGDSALYFCASSLRGADTQYFGPGTRLTVL.

This chain links TRBV7-8 with TRBJ2-7, with 9 nucleotides matching TRBD1. Trimming removed 6 bases from V and 2 bases from J; junction bases left unmatched: 11. CDR1 is SGHVS and CDR2 is FQNEAQ in the germline V gene. The CDR3 extends over 16 amino acids. For the CDR3, the DNA is TGTGCCAGCAGACCCGGACAGGGGATGGGAACCTACGAGCAGTACTTC. This encodes CASRPGQGMGTYEQYF.

The chain has TRBV5-6 and TRBJ2-5; D perhaps matches TRBD2 (5 bases). The length of the CDR3 is 13 residues. The V end was cut by 0 bases, the J end by 5 bases, with 8 bases between. Germline assignment: CDR1 SGHDT and CDR2 YYEEEE. The CDR3 coding sequence is TGTGCCAGCAGCTTGGGAGGCGGGGAGACCCAGTACTTC. Translated: CASSLGGGETQYF.

This clone is a singleton in its sample. This chain joins TRBV6-5 and TRBJ2-5; D not certain. V was cut by 2 bases and J by 2 bases, with 9 bases left in between. The CDR3 covers 14 residues. Germline V gene data show CDR1 as MNHEY and CDR2 as SVGAGI. The CDR3 sequence is CASSYAPGQETQYF. The CDR3 coding sequence is TGTGCCAGCAGTTACGCTCCAGGTCAAGAGACCCAGTACTTC.

This sequence joins TRBV7-2 and TRBJ2-7, with 16 bases aligning to TRBD2. Germline loops: CDR1 SGHTA, CDR2 FQGNSA. CDR3 length equals 16 residues. The junction had 4 bases not matched to a gene; V was cut back by 4 bases and J by 4 bases. CDR3 residues: CASSSGLAGGRYEQYF. CDR3 nucleotides: TGTGCCAGCAGCTCGGGACTAGCGGGGGGGCGATACGAGCAGTACTTC.

The rearrangement links TRBV7-2 to TRBJ2-7; TRBD2 agrees at 11 bases. There are 15 residues in the CDR3. The V and J ends lost 5 bases and 3 bases, in that order; junction bases with no gene match: 6. Germline V CDR1 and CDR2: SGHTA, FQGNSA. CDR3 DNA: TGTGCCAGCAGCCGGGCCGGGACTAGCGGCTACGAGCAGTACTTC. As protein: CASSRAGTSGYEQYF. Using reference TRBV7-2 and TRBJ2-7 for the parts outside the CDR3, the full variable domain is GAGVSQSPSNKVTEKGKDVELRCDPISGHTALYWYRQSLGQGLEFLIYFQGNSAPDKSGLPSDRFSAERTGGSVSTLTIQRTQQEDSAVYLCASSRAGTSGYEQYFGPGTRLTVT.

The chain recombines TRBV14 with TRBJ2-4; TRBD1 matches 7 bases. Trimming took 4 bases from V and 4 from J; bases not matched to a gene: 4. Germline V lookup: CDR1 SGHDN, CDR2 FVKESK. There are 14 residues in the CDR3. This CDR3 is CASSLGQLKNIQYF. The CDR3 coding sequence is TGTGCCAGCAGCCTGGGACAGCTGAAAAACATTCAGTACTTC.

The chain joins TRBV7-2 to TRBJ1-2; TRBD1 matches 8 bases. The CDR3 totals 14 residues. J gave up 8 bases and V 5 bases, and 10 bases lay outside the gene matches. Per the germline V gene, CDR1 is SGHTA and CDR2 is FQGNSA. The CDR3 nucleotides read TGTGCCAGCAGCCCAGGGACAGGTCTCCCCGGCTACACCTTC. Protein: CASSPGTGLPGYTF.

This clone was recorded once. The CDR3 DNA sequence: TGTGCCAGCAGCTTAGCCGGGGGAAACTACGAGCAGTACTTC. Encoded protein: CASSLAGGNYEQYF. The chain employs TRBV7-6 and TRBJ2-7, with D tentatively TRBD2 (6 bases). This CDR3 region has 14 residues. Germline lookup yields CDR1 SGHVS and CDR2 FNYEAQ. Trimming took off 0 bases at V and 3 bases at J, with 9 bases between the two ends. Full variable domain (rest looked up from reference TRBV7-6 and TRBJ2-7): GAGVSQSPRYKVTKRGQDVALRCDPISGHVSLYWYRQALGQGPEFLTYFNYEAQQDKSGLPNDRFSAERPEGSISTLTIQRTEQRDSAMYRCASSLAGGNYEQYFGPGTRLTVT.

With regard to this clone: The junction differs from germline at one of its ends, possibly a read error. In the same sample, other DNA sequences code for this CDR3. The chain is built from TRBV29-1 and TRBJ2-7; no clear D gene. CDR1 SQVTM and CDR2 ANQGSEA come from the germline V gene. CDR3 length equals 10 residues. The CDR3 loop is CSVEEGPTSF. In DNA form, the CDR3 reads TGCAGCGTTGAAGAGGGCCCTACCTCCTTC.

V gene TRBV29-1 combines with J gene TRBJ1-1; 7 bases agree with TRBD1. J lost 2 bases, V lost 6 bases, and 6 bases had no gene match. Germline lookup yields CDR1 SQVTM and CDR2 ANQGSEA. The CDR3 runs 13 residues. Here the CDR3 reads CSVNRGFNTEAFF. The CDR3 region has the DNA TGCAGCGTCAACAGGGGATTCAACACTGAAGCTTTCTTT.

The CDR3 DNA is TGTGCCTGGAGTGCCCCGTACTATGGCTACACCTTC. It encodes CAWSAPYYGYTF. The rearrangement joins TRBV30 to TRBJ1-2; D is ambiguous. The germline V and J ends were trimmed by 1 base and 3 bases, with 6 bases remaining between them. Germline loops: CDR1 GTSNPN, CDR2 SVGIG (reference sequence). CDR3 length: 12 amino acids.